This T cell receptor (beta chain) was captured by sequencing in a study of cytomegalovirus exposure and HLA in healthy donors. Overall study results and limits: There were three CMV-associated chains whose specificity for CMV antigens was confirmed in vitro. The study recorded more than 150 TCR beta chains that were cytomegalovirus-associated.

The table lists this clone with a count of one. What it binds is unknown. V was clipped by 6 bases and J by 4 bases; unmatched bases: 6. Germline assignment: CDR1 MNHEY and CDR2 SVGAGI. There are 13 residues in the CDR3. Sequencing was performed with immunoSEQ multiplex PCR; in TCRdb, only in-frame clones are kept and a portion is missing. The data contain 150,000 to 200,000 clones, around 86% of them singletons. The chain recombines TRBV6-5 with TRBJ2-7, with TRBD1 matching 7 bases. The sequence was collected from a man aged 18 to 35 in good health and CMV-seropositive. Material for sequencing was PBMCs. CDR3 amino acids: CASRGTELYEQYF. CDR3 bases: TGTGCCAGCAGGGGGACAGAGCTATACGAGCAGTACTTC.